The 31 T cell receptor beta chains below come from one sample, sequenced in a study of control samples from healthy donors and cancer patients. Produced via immunoSEQ multiplex PCR; TCRdb's table is partial and in-frame only. The sample carries about 160,000 clones, roughly 94% recorded once. The sequenced material came from PBMCs. The receptors come from a man between 60 and 75 years old with colorectal cancer.

Points on this clone: This same CDR3 is encoded by further DNA sequences in the sample. The rearrangement joins TRBV7-2 to TRBJ1-5; possible D gene TRBD1, 5 bases. There are 14 residues in the CDR3. CDR1 and CDR2 (germline): SGHTA, FQGNSA. V lost 1 base and J 5 bases, leaving 9 bases between the germline ends. CDR3 loop: CASSLETGHQPQHF. The CDR3 DNA reads as TGTGCCAGCAGCTTAGAGACGGGGCATCAGCCCCAGCATTTT.

This rearrangement joins TRBV19 to TRBJ2-2; 7 bases map to TRBD1. Germline CDR1 and CDR2: LNHDA and SQIVND (reference sequence). This CDR3 has 17 residues. The V and J ends lost 2 bases and 1 base, in that order; junction bases with no gene match: 7. CDR3 protein: CASSISGQLVNTGELFF. CDR3 coding DNA: TGTGCCAGTAGTATATCGGGACAGCTCGTGAACACCGGGGAGCTGTTTTTT.

The V call is TRBV5-1, the J call TRBJ1-1; D is unclear. This CDR3 contains 15 residues. Germline CDR1 and CDR2: SGHRS and YFSETQ. V was clipped by 0 bases and J by 0 bases, with 9 bases between them. The CDR3 DNA sequence: TGCGCCAGCAGCTTGGATGCGATGATGAACACTGAAGCTTTCTTT. This translates into CASSLDAMMNTEAFF.

The chain employs TRBV9 and TRBJ1-1; 7 bases agree with TRBD1. There are 13 residues in the CDR3. Looked up from germline, CDR1 is SGDLS and CDR2 is YYNGEE. After removal of 5 bases from V and 3 bases from J, the junction contained 4 bases not matched to a gene. CDR3 sequence: CASRRGTDTEAFF. Here the CDR3 DNA reads TGTGCCAGCAGAAGGGGGACAGACACTGAAGCTTTCTTT.

The DNA of the CDR3 is TGCGCCAGCAGCCCAGGGACAGGGGCGAACACCGGGGAGCTGTTTTTT. Translated: CASSPGTGANTGELFF. The V and J genes are TRBV5-1 and TRBJ2-2; 10 bases line up with TRBD1. Germline V gives CDR1 SGHRS, CDR2 YFSETQ. The CDR3 consists of 16 residues. With 4 bases clipped from V and 0 bases from J, the junction kept 3 bases outside the gene matches.

The J gene is TRBJ1-6, the V gene TRBV20-1, with 10 bases lining up with TRBD1. The ends lost 6 bases at V and 8 bases at J; junction bases unmatched: 7. Germline lookup yields CDR1 DFQATT and CDR2 SNEGSKA (reference sequence). The CDR3 covers 14 residues. CDR3 loop: CSASGDRGHSPLHF. The CDR3 DNA follows: TGCAGTGCCAGTGGGGACAGGGGCCATTCACCCCTCCACTTT.

V gene TRBV6-1 combines with J gene TRBJ1-1, with D possibly TRBD1 on 6 matching bases. The V gene's germline CDR1 is MNHNS and CDR2 SASEGT. Trimming left V 2 bases short and J 4 bases short, with 17 bases between. CDR3 length: 16 amino acids. CDR3 sequence (DNA): TGTGCCAGCAGTGAAAGGCCCGGGGGCGATTTCACTGAAGCTTTCTTT. Translating it yields CASSERPGGDFTEAFF.

This clone appeared once. The chain uses TRBV6-2 or TRBV6-3 and TRBJ1-2; tentative D call: TRBD1 (5 bases). Germline assignment: CDR1 MNHEY and CDR2 SVGEGT. V was pared by 2 bases and J by 0 bases, with 7 bases between. The CDR3 has 14 amino acids. CDR3 DNA: TGTGCCAGCAGTTACGAGGGACCTAACTATGGCTACACCTTC. The encoded protein is CASSYEGPNYGYTF.

J is TRBJ1-4 and V is TRBV7-9; D gene ambiguous. There are 12 residues in the CDR3. Germline lookup yields CDR1 SEHNR and CDR2 FQNEAQ (reference sequence). Between the trimmed V and J ends, which lost 1 base and 10 bases, there was a span of 7 bases. Here the CDR3 reads CASSLEGLKLFF. CDR3 sequence (DNA): TGTGCCAGCAGCTTAGAAGGGCTAAAACTGTTTTTT.

This clone was seen a single time. V is TRBV28 and J is TRBJ1-2, with a tentative D call TRBD1 (5 bases). The CDR3 runs to 13 residues. Looked up from germline, CDR1 is MDHEN and CDR2 is SYDVKM. V lost 5 bases, J lost 2 bases, and 9 bases lay in between. This chain's CDR3 is CASSGGENYGYTF. The CDR3, as DNA: TGTGCCAGCAGTGGGGGAGAAAACTATGGCTACACCTTC.

The chain has TRBV5-6 and TRBJ2-5, with D possibly being TRBD2 (6 bases). Germline values: CDR1 SGHDT, CDR2 YYEEEE. This CDR3 contains 13 residues. V was pared by 4 bases and J by 2 bases, with 9 bases between. For the CDR3, the DNA is TGTGCCAGCAGCCGGGGGTTACAAGAGACCCAGTACTTC. Amino acid sequence: CASSRGLQETQYF.

This clone was recorded only once. The J gene is TRBJ2-7, the V gene TRBV29-1; no firm D call. The CDR3 totals 12 residues. With 4 bases removed from V and 5 bases from J, the gap between germline ends came to 12 bases. Per the germline V gene, CDR1 is SQVTM and CDR2 is ANQGSEA. In DNA, the CDR3 is TGCAGCGTTGGGCACAACCGGGACGAGCAGTACTTC. This encodes CSVGHNRDEQYF.

V and J are TRBV19 and TRBJ1-1; D remains unclear. In germline, CDR1 is LNHDA, CDR2 SQIVND (reference sequence). The V end was cut by 6 bases, the J end by 7 bases, with 9 bases between. There are 11 residues in the CDR3. The CDR3 sequence is CASRMVGEAFF. CDR3 nucleotides: TGTGCCAGTAGGATGGTGGGTGAAGCTTTCTTT.

This chain links TRBV7-9 with TRBJ2-3, with D hard to call. The V gene lost 5 bases and the J gene lost 2 bases, with 2 bases spanning the gap. This CDR3 has 11 residues. The germline V gene encodes CDR1 SEHNR and CDR2 FQNEAQ (reference sequence). The CDR3 is CASSHTDTQYF. The CDR3 nucleotides are TGTGCCAGCAGCCACACAGATACGCAGTATTTT.

This chain uses TRBV10-3 with TRBJ2-3, with TRBD2 identical over 11 bases. The CDR3 is made up of 17 amino acids. Germline CDR1 reads ENHRY; CDR2 reads SYGVKD. V dropped 2 bases and J dropped 5; count of bases not matched to a gene: 9. CDR3 in amino acids: CAISERVSGGARDTQYF. The CDR3 DNA is TGTGCCATCAGTGAGAGGGTTAGCGGGGGGGCGAGAGATACGCAGTATTTT.

V gene TRBV5-1 combines with J gene TRBJ2-3, with 11 bases lining up with TRBD2. Germline V gene sequence: CDR1 SGHRS, CDR2 YFSETQ. V lost 0 bases to trimming and J lost 6 bases; unmatched junction nucleotides: 9. The CDR3 is 17 amino acids. CDR3 in DNA: TGCGCCAGCAGCTTGGCTAAGACTAGCGGGGTTCTTGATACGCAGTATTTT. Amino acids: CASSLAKTSGVLDTQYF. Variable domain in full (rest from reference TRBV5-1 and TRBJ2-3): KAGVTQTPRYLIKTRGQQVTLSCSPISGHRSVSWYQQTPGQGLQFLFEYFSETQRNKGNFPGRFSGRQFSNSRSEMNVSTLELGDSALYLCASSLAKTSGVLDTQYFGPGTRLTVL.

The chain employs TRBV30 and TRBJ2-3; D possibly corresponds to TRBD1 (6 bases). Per the germline V gene, CDR1 is GTSNPN and CDR2 is SVGIG (reference sequence). The CDR3 spans 13 residues. V was shortened by 3 bases and J by 5 bases, with 12 bases between the two germline ends. The CDR3 is CAWSRGFQDTQYF. Here the CDR3 DNA reads TGTGCCTGGAGCAGGGGATTTCAAGATACGCAGTATTTT.

The gene calls are TRBV5-1 and TRBJ2-7; tentative D call: TRBD1 (6 bases). Germline CDR1 SGHRS, CDR2 YFSETQ. Trimming pared 0 bases from V and 6 bases from J, leaving 10 bases between. CDR3 length: 13 residues. In DNA, the CDR3 is TGCGCCAGCAGCTTGGACAGGGTCGGCGAGCAGTACTTC. Translation: CASSLDRVGEQYF.

The chain joins TRBV7-2 to TRBJ1-1; D ambiguous. The V gene lost 5 bases and the J gene lost 8 bases, with 15 bases spanning the gap. The CDR3 covers 13 residues. In germline, CDR1 is SGHTA, CDR2 FQGNSA. The CDR3 loop reads CASSPRRTGEAFF. The DNA of the CDR3 is TGTGCCAGCAGCCCCCGACGGACCGGGGAAGCTTTCTTT.

The chain combines TRBV24-1 with TRBJ1-5; tentatively, D is TRBD1 (6 bases). The CDR3 length is 14 residues. Trimming removed 5 bases from V and 2 bases from J, with 9 bases in between. CDR1 is KGHDR, CDR2 SFDVKD, per germline. The CDR3 loop is CATSGQVGNQPQHF. CDR3 in DNA: TGTGCCACCAGTGGACAGGTCGGCAATCAGCCCCAGCATTTT.

The table lists this clone with a count of one. The chain has TRBV30 and TRBJ2-2; tentatively, D is TRBD2 (6 bases). V was shortened by 0 bases and J by 5 bases, with 10 bases between the two germline ends. CDR1 and CDR2 (germline): GTSNPN, SVGIG (reference sequence). CDR3 length equals 14 residues. The CDR3 coding sequence is TGTGCCTGGAGTGTAGGGAGGACGACCGGGGAGCTGTTTTTT. Amino acid sequence: CAWSVGRTTGELFF. Complete variable domain (other parts from reference TRBV30 and TRBJ2-2): SQTIHQWPATLVQPVGSPLSLECTVEGTSNPNLYWYRQAAGRGLQLLFYSVGIGQISSEVPQNLSASRPQDRQFILSSKKLLLSDSGFYLCAWSVGRTTGELFFGEGSRLTVL.

J is TRBJ1-1 and V is TRBV10-3; D uncertain. Germline CDR1 ENHRY, CDR2 SYGVKD. CDR3 length equals 13 residues. Trimming shortened V by 4 bases and J by 7 bases, and 13 bases separated the two germline ends. The CDR3 DNA reads as TGTGCCATCAGTGCCGGAGGATGGGGTGAAGCTTTCTTT. Translation: CAISAGGWGEAFF.

In its sample, this clone was seen a few times. The rearrangement uses TRBV20-1 and TRBJ1-5; D is unclear. CDR1 is DFQATT, CDR2 SNEGSKA, per germline (reference sequence). The ends were cut back, 2 bases at V and 10 bases at J, with 9 bases in the middle. The CDR3 sequence is 11 residues long. Here the CDR3 DNA reads TGCAGTGCTAGACAGTATGGCCCCCAGCATTTT. It specifies CSARQYGPQHF.

The chain recombines TRBV4-3 with TRBJ1-3; D not certain. The CDR3 runs to 15 residues. Trimming took off 0 bases at V and 0 bases at J, with 6 bases between the two ends. Germline V gives CDR1 LGHNA, CDR2 YSLEER. The CDR3 sequence is CASSQEGSSGNTIYF. The CDR3 nucleotides are TGCGCCAGCAGCCAAGAGGGCAGCTCTGGAAACACCATATATTTT.

The V and J genes are TRBV6-5 and TRBJ1-6; D gene ambiguous. The CDR3 is made up of 15 amino acids. The V and J ends lost 2 bases and 7 bases respectively, with 12 bases between them. Germline V gene sequence: CDR1 MNHEY, CDR2 SVGAGI. The DNA of the CDR3 is TGTGCCAGCAGTTACGGGTGGCAGCGAAATTCACCCCTCCACTTT. Its translation: CASSYGWQRNSPLHF.

The chain joins TRBV5-1 to TRBJ2-1; perhaps TRBD2 as D (5 bases). Looked up from germline, CDR1 is SGHRS and CDR2 is YFSETQ. The CDR3 is 14 residues long. V was shortened by 2 bases and J by 9 bases, with 15 bases between the two germline ends. As DNA, the CDR3 is TGCGCCAGCAGCTTCAGGCTCGCTCGGGGTGAGCAGTTCTTC. Amino acid sequence: CASSFRLARGEQFF.

This chain connects TRBV19 to TRBJ1-1; D gene uncertain. Per the germline V gene, CDR1 is LNHDA and CDR2 is SQIVND (reference sequence). CDR3 length equals 15 residues. Deletions cut 2 bases from V and 5 bases from J, with 15 bases between. CDR3 in DNA: TGTGCCAGTAGTATAAATTTTTCGTGGCAGACTGAAGCTTTCTTT. Protein: CASSINFSWQTEAFF.

This chain joins TRBV6-5 and TRBJ1-4; a possible D gene is TRBD1 (5 bases). Per germline, CDR1 MNHEY and CDR2 SVGAGI. There are 13 residues in the CDR3. V was pared by 6 bases and J by 8 bases, with 13 bases between. CDR3 residues: CASRGTGREKLFF. Here the CDR3 DNA reads TGTGCCAGCAGAGGGACTGGCCGGGAAAAACTGTTTTTT.

CDR3 DNA sequence: TGTGCCAGCAGTTATTCCGGGACAGGGGGACAGCCCCAGCATTTT. Translating it yields CASSYSGTGGQPQHF. The genes are TRBV6-5 and TRBJ1-5, with 11 bases identical to TRBD1. Germline CDR1 reads MNHEY; CDR2 reads SVGAGI. J gave up 7 bases and V 3 bases, and 5 bases lay outside the gene matches. The CDR3 spans 15 residues.

V and J are TRBV6-5 and TRBJ2-5, with a possible D match to TRBD1 (6 bases). Per the germline V gene, CDR1 is MNHEY and CDR2 is SVGAGI. The CDR3 consists of 13 residues. Trimming pared 7 bases from V and 5 bases from J, leaving 14 bases between. The CDR3 here is CASTPQGWETQYF. CDR3 nucleotide sequence: TGTGCCAGCACCCCACAGGGTTGGGAGACCCAGTACTTC.

J is TRBJ1-1 and V is TRBV10-2; D might be TRBD1 (5 bases). This CDR3 has 13 amino acids. The V end was cut by 4 bases, the J end by 1 base, with 7 bases between. CDR1 and CDR2 from the germline V gene are WSHSY and SAAADI. CDR3 sequence (DNA): TGCGCCAGCAGTGGGACACAGAACACTGAAGCTTTCTTT. This encodes CASSGTQNTEAFF.